This TCR beta chain originates from a study of shared clonotypes between healthy human individuals (dated by TCRdb to 2020 to 2021). Notes on the research overall: A few men and a couple of women, aged 18 to 49 years, made up the cohort. For each donor, three plates each were used for CD4 naive and CD4 memory, two plates were used for CD8 naive, and one plate was used for CD8 memory. To estimate repertoire size and how much clonotype sharing occurs between individuals, the study deeply sequenced the blood TCR repertoires of roughly 5 healthy adults. To increase sequencing depth and limit assay-specific biases, different laboratories used diverse techniques to prepare libraries and sequence TCR repertoires. Each donor's leukapheresis produced roughly between roughly 0.94 and 9.5 billion PBMCs.

CD8 naive samples consisted of CD45RO-negative cells that were positively selected for CCR7, yielding a CD45RA+CCR7+ population without TemRA cells. The donors were healthy, HIV-negative adults with no recently reported acute infections or vaccinations. Every donor was a Caucasian adult living in Nashville, Tennessee, USA. After blood collection by leukapheresis, PBMCs were isolated using Ficoll-Histopaque density gradient centrifugation and then cryopreserved in the vapor phase of liquid nitrogen. Analytical flow cytometry was used to check the purity and quantity of each magnetically sorted T cell population. Each sorted fraction had its genomic DNA isolated and then quantified by UV absorbance on a Nanodrop 2000c. Using the deep immunoSEQ assay, TCR CDR3 regions were amplified from genomic DNA by multiplex PCR. Extracted genomic DNA from each cell subset was distributed evenly across all wells of several immunoSEQ 96-well plates, and each plate was treated as a replicate. Each replicate PCR for sorted subsets received roughly 200 ng genomic DNA, equal to roughly 29,000 T cell genomes. Purified libraries were quantified with a Qubit 3.0 fluorometer, sized on a Bioanalyzer 2100, and re-quantified with the KAPA Library Quantification kit. Every immunoSEQ 96-well plate was sequenced on a separate single-read 150-cycle Illumina NextSeq 550 flow cell. The source study handled its data this way. Because only junctional sequences without quality scores were contained in the immunoSEQ output, filtering matching that applied to full-length reads could not be performed. Sequences were annotated with PyIR, a Python wrapper for IgBLAST v1.9, and V/J genes and CDR3 were assigned using IMGT germline references. Any read was removed if the V/J assignment was weak (E-value above 1e-6), the CDR3 was missing, or the read contained stop codons, out-of-frame junctions, or ambiguous translated residues. V3J clonotypes were defined as sequences sharing an identical inferred V gene, J gene, and CDR3 amino acid sequence. Percentage overlap between repertoires was calculated by dividing the number of shared unique clonotypes by the size of the smaller repertoire. Three approaches were used to assess repertoire richness: RTK rarefaction, the Chao1 estimator, and Recon v2.1 estimates of unobserved clonotypes. OLGA was used to compute generation probabilities for all TCRbeta clonotypes that the gDNA method yielded from a handful of donors. Drawn from immuneACCESS, this table holds only the in-frame rearrangements with V and J called that TCRdb kept. Clones are partly lost; checked studies trace under half to an unresolved V gene and leave the rest unexplained. From that table come the V and J calls and clone size; the DNA was used to work out D and trimming. In this sample the table shows some 2,100,000 clones, more than 85% of which occur a single time. The ten largest make up 1.7% of the sample.

From the cysteine through the phenylalanine, the CDR3 covers 17 amino acids. CDR3 DNA is the only sequence kept; it has 51 bases, read in frame from the first base. Based on the germline V gene (reference sequence), the CDR1 and CDR2 sequences are PRHDT and FYEKMQ. V trim: 5 bases; J trim: 5 bases; unmatched bases: 17. Findings and caveats that apply to the study as a whole: Because the study included only a small number of donors, the genetic and exposure-history diversity represented was limited. Even with the large sequencing depth, rarefaction of the sorted-subset datasets indicated that sequencing was incomplete. Sampling was restricted to blood, and TCR repertoires in tissue are likely to differ from TCR repertoires in blood. Pairwise subsampling led to the expectation that sequencing depth would affect the degree of clonotype sharing among donors. Across a few donors, approximately 5% of naive CD4, roughly 3.3% of naive CD8, about 2% of memory CD4, and around 0.4% of memory CD8 clonotypes were shared. Naive subsets generally had larger estimated clonotype richness than memory subsets. Compared with non-shared clonotypes, clonotypes shared by all four sorted-subset donors had higher generation probabilities.

In the case of this clone: What this receptor recognizes is not known. Per-base qualities were not stored, and no clone one base away is much larger.

The chain joins TRBV13 to TRBJ2-7, with 8 bases aligning to TRBD1. The sequence was obtained from a man between 18 and 29 years old in good health. Some clones in this sample may be carry-over from other donors' samples. Input material: naive CD8+ T cells from PBMCs. The cell subset or site label, as the study defines it: CD45RA+CCR7+. The bases are TGTGCCAGCAGCCCCGAAGGTTTGGCAGGGGGCTTCCACGAGCAGTACTTC. Its translation is CASSPEGLAGGFHEQYF.